This TCR beta chain was sequenced during a study of blood T cell repertoires in COVID-19. Assay: immunoSEQ multiplex PCR; the TCRdb copy retains only in-frame clones and omits some. The table lists a few hundred thousand clones, approximately 90% of them singletons. Germline assignment: CDR1 MDHEN and CDR2 SYDVKM. V was pared by 6 bases and J by 0 bases, with 21 bases between. This CDR3 has 18 amino acids. The study recruited exposed participants who had met a COVID-19 case within 2 weeks before entry. The receptor was isolated from a woman aged 18-30 years who had been exposed to COVID-19. Sequencing was performed on PBMCs or T cells enriched from blood (not recorded which). J is TRBJ1-5 and V is TRBV28; the D gene is possibly TRBD1 (6 bases). The CDR3 is CASSTFGTSLYSNQPQHF. Written as DNA, the CDR3 is TGTGCCAGCAGCACATTCGGGACAAGTCTTTATAGCAATCAGCCCCAGCATTTT.